Listed here are 27 T cell receptor beta chains from one sample, sequenced in a study of naive and memory T cell subsets. Study results and caveats: Especially in CD8 cells, naive repertoires contained a few larger clonotypes, possibly CD45RA-re-expressing memory cells.

No antigen has been identified for these receptors. An equimolar mix of two oligonucleotides served as the beta constant-region primer for TRBC1 and TRBC2. Four rounds of PCR amplified the ligated cDNA using nested alpha and beta constant-region primers plus SP2. MiXCR, run by TCRdb on the UMI-ligation and nested PCR reads, gives a single entry per CDR3 protein. The sample shows roughly 99,000 distinct CDR3 sequences, approximately 10% of them seen only once. The sequencing sample was made of naive CD4+ T cells from blood. These receptors all come from a human donor in good health.

A few counts support this clonotype. This chain uses TRBV20-1 with TRBJ2-5, with a weak D call TRBD2 (5 bases). The CDR3 has 16 amino acids. V was cut by 0 bases and J by 4 bases, with 18 bases left in between. From germline, CDR1 is DFQATT and CDR2 SNEGSKA (reference sequence). CDR3 sequence reads: CSARDWTPLQPETQYF. The CDR3 nucleotides are TGCAGTGCTAGAGACTGGACTCCACTACAGCCAGAGACCCAGTACTTC.

In DNA, the CDR3 is TGTGCCAGCAGCGTAGATGGGGGTCGGGTGAACACTGAAGCTTTCTTT. This translates into CASSVDGGRVNTEAFF. This chain joins TRBV9 and TRBJ1-1, with a possible D match to TRBD1 (5 bases). CDR1 and CDR2 from the germline V gene are SGDLS and YYNGEE. V gave up 0 bases and J gave up 0 bases, with 12 bases separating them. The CDR3 extends over 16 amino acids.

CDR3 amino acids: CASSALLAGTAEQFF. The CDR3 nucleotides read TGTGCCAGTAGTGCCTTACTAGCGGGTACTGCGGAGCAGTTCTTC. V gene TRBV19 combines with J gene TRBJ2-1, with TRBD2 identical over 9 bases. Germline V gene data show CDR1 as LNHDA and CDR2 as SQIVND (reference sequence). The CDR3 is 15 residues long. Trimming cost V 5 bases and J 10 bases; bases outside gene matches: 12.

This clonotype was seen ten or more times. V gene TRBV10-2 combines with J gene TRBJ2-7, with 9 bases aligning to TRBD1. Germline trimming cut 2 bases from V and 3 bases from J; bases unmatched to any gene: 5. Germline CDR1 WSHSY, CDR2 SAAADI. The CDR3 length is 15 residues. The DNA for the CDR3 is TGCGCCAGCAGTGAGGGGACAGGGTCGAACTACGAGCAGTACTTC. Protein: CASSEGTGSNYEQYF.

V is TRBV9 and J is TRBJ2-7; maybe TRBD1 (6 bases). This CDR3 region has 14 residues. V shed 2 bases and J shed 2 bases, with 11 bases lying between them. Looked up from germline, CDR1 is SGDLS and CDR2 is YYNGEE. The CDR3 reads CASSVSGDTYEQYF. The CDR3 DNA follows: TGTGCCAGCAGCGTGTCAGGGGATACCTACGAGCAGTACTTC.

V and J are TRBV3-1 and TRBJ2-3; D unclear. This CDR3 is built from 15 residues. Germline values: CDR1 LGHDT, CDR2 YNNKEL (reference sequence). Trimming removed 8 bases from V and 2 bases from J, with 17 bases in between. The CDR3 region has the DNA TGTGCCAGCGCCGACGGCGAGCTAACCACAGATACGCAGTATTTT. It codes for CASADGELTTDTQYF.

This clonotype was seen repeatedly, ten times or more. The chain couples TRBV29-1 to TRBJ1-1; the D gene is possibly TRBD1 (5 bases). Germline lookup yields CDR1 SQVTM and CDR2 ANQGSEA. There are 13 residues in the CDR3. With 4 bases removed from V and 1 base from J, the gap between germline ends came to 10 bases. CDR3 sequence: CSVGGGWNTEAFF. CDR3 DNA: TGCAGCGTTGGGGGCGGATGGAACACTGAAGCTTTCTTT.

The CDR3 loop is CASSQAVSDRAGELFF. CDR3 nucleotide sequence: TGCGCCAGCAGCCAAGCGGTTTCAGACCGGGCCGGGGAGCTGTTTTTT. V is TRBV4-1 and J is TRBJ2-2; D remains unclear. The CDR3 loop spans 16 amino acids. V lost 1 base and J lost 6, with 15 bases in between. CDR1 and CDR2 from the germline V gene are MGHRA and YSYEKL.

V and J are TRBV12-3 or TRBV12-4 and TRBJ1-3, with unresolved D. The germline V and J ends were trimmed by 6 bases and 1 base, with 10 bases remaining between them. The CDR3 runs 14 residues. CDR3 in amino acids: CASRRWASGNTIYF. The DNA for the CDR3 is TGTGCCAGCAGACGATGGGCGTCTGGAAACACCATATATTTT.

This clonotype was recorded many times. The chain couples TRBV4-2 to TRBJ2-1; D is unresolved. The CDR3 extends over 15 amino acids. Trimming stripped 2 bases from V and 5 bases from J, with 13 bases between. CDR1 is LGHNA and CDR2 is YNFKEQ in the germline V gene. The CDR3 sequence is CASSQKAADNNEQFF. The DNA for the CDR3 is TGTGCCAGCAGCCAAAAGGCCGCGGATAACAATGAGCAGTTCTTC.

The rearrangement uses TRBV28 and TRBJ2-3; no definite D call. This CDR3 is built from 15 residues. Trimming left V 5 bases short and J 2 bases short, with 14 bases between. In germline, CDR1 is MDHEN, CDR2 SYDVKM. CDR3 region: CASSTGTLITDTQYF. The CDR3, as DNA: TGTGCCAGCAGTACCGGAACACTCATCACAGATACGCAGTATTTT.

This clonotype was detected once. The chain combines TRBV30 with TRBJ1-5; D gene ambiguous. The CDR3 contains 14 residues. The germline V and J ends were trimmed by 3 bases and 0 bases, with 9 bases remaining between them. CDR1 and CDR2 from the germline V gene are GTSNPN and SVGIG (reference sequence). The CDR3 region has the DNA TGTGCCTGGAGCGGGTACAATAGCAATCAGCCCCAGCATTTT. Protein: CAWSGYNSNQPQHF.

This clonotype was counted at least ten times. The gene calls are TRBV4-2 and TRBJ2-5, with D hard to call. The CDR3 sequence is 13 residues long. V lost 0 bases to trimming and J lost 4 bases, with 6 bases between them. The germline V gene encodes CDR1 LGHNA and CDR2 YNFKEQ. For the CDR3, the DNA is TGTGCCAGCAGCCAAGAAGTCAGAGAGACCCAGTACTTC. Encoded protein: CASSQEVRETQYF.

This chain uses TRBV20-1 with TRBJ2-3; D is undetermined. Germline V gene data show CDR1 as DFQATT and CDR2 as SNEGSKA (reference sequence). Trimming shortened V by 3 bases and J by 4 bases, and 8 bases separated the two germline ends. The CDR3 contains 12 residues. This CDR3 reads CSARGLADTQYF. DNA for the CDR3: TGCAGTGCTAGGGGCTTGGCAGATACGCAGTATTTT.

The CDR3 loop reads CASSQTTASATQYF. In nucleotides, the CDR3 is TGTGCCAGTAGTCAAACAACCGCTTCGGCGACCCAGTACTTC. The V and J genes are TRBV19 and TRBJ2-5; D uncertain. V was shortened by 5 bases and J by 7 bases, with 17 bases between the two germline ends. Germline assignment: CDR1 LNHDA and CDR2 SQIVND (reference sequence). This CDR3 comprises 14 residues.

The chain carries TRBV20-1 and TRBJ2-7, with D unclear. The CDR3 has 13 residues. CDR1 and CDR2 from the germline V gene are DFQATT and SNEGSKA (reference sequence). V lost 3 bases to trimming and J lost 2 bases, with 11 bases between them. The DNA of the CDR3 is TGCAGTGCTAGTGTGTCAGATACCTACGAGCAGTACTTC. It translates to CSASVSDTYEQYF.

This clonotype appeared a few times. The rearrangement links TRBV7-2 to TRBJ2-5; unclear D gene. The CDR3 spans 14 residues. V was shortened by 4 bases and J by 5 bases, with 14 bases between the two germline ends. Germline CDR1 reads SGHTA; CDR2 reads FQGNSA. The CDR3 region is CASSSIRYRETQYF. DNA of the CDR3: TGTGCCAGCAGCTCTATTAGGTACCGGGAGACCCAGTACTTC.

Remarks on this clonotype: Compared with germline, one end of the junction differs, possibly owing to a read error. The chain links TRBV4-3 to TRBJ2-1, with TRBD1 as a possible D gene (8 bases). The V gene's germline CDR1 is LGHNA and CDR2 YSLEER. The CDR3 runs 13 residues. The CDR3, as DNA: TGCGCCAGCAGCCAAGAGTACAGGGGGGGCGGACTCTTC. Residues: CASSQEYRGGGLF.

This clonotype was seen ten or more times. The J gene is TRBJ2-1, the V gene TRBV13; D unresolved. This CDR3 is built from 12 residues. Germline CDR1 PRHDT, CDR2 FYEKMQ (reference sequence). V lost 3 bases and J lost 9, with 9 bases in between. CDR3 in DNA: TGTGCCAGCAGCTTCCCCCTCAGTGAGCAGTTCTTC. Translation: CASSFPLSEQFF.

V and J are TRBV6-2 or TRBV6-3 and TRBJ1-3; TRBD1 agrees at 7 bases. The CDR3 length is 17 residues. The J segment lost 0 bases and the V segment lost 7 bases, leaving 12 bases of the junction unmatched. Germline loops: CDR1 MNHEY, CDR2 SVGEGT. CDR3 sequence (DNA): TGTGCCAGCAAGCGGTCCGGACAGGCGCTCTCTGGAAACACCATATATTTT. It is translated as CASKRSGQALSGNTIYF.

Ten or more counts support this clonotype. The rearrangement links TRBV28 to TRBJ2-7, with D possibly being TRBD1 or TRBD2 (5 bases each). The CDR3 consists of 13 residues. Germline-derived CDR1 and CDR2 are MDHEN and SYDVKM. Trimming cost V 5 bases and J 3 bases, with 11 bases left between them. Here the CDR3 DNA reads TGTGCCAGCAGTGAGGGCAGGGTCTACGAGCAGTACTTC. It specifies CASSEGRVYEQYF.

This clonotype was counted at least ten times. The V and J genes are TRBV20-1 and TRBJ2-1; 8 bases are shared with TRBD2. CDR1 DFQATT and CDR2 SNEGSKA come from the germline V gene (reference sequence). This CDR3 comprises 14 residues. The V gene end was trimmed by 3 bases and the J gene end by 3 bases; junction bases not matched to a gene: 4. CDR3 protein: CSARKTSGYNEQFF. The CDR3 bases are TGCAGTGCTAGGAAAACTAGCGGCTACAATGAGCAGTTCTTC.

The genes are TRBV7-2 and TRBJ2-5, with a possible D match to TRBD1 (6 bases). CDR3 length: 15 amino acids. The ends were cut back, 4 bases at V and 5 bases at J, with 17 bases in the middle. Looked up from germline, CDR1 is SGHTA and CDR2 is FQGNSA. CDR3 region: CASSSQSTGWETQYF. DNA of the CDR3: TGTGCCAGCAGCTCCCAATCAACAGGGTGGGAGACCCAGTACTTC.

The rearrangement joins TRBV20-1 to TRBJ1-6; tentative D call: TRBD1 (5 bases). Looked up from germline, CDR1 is DFQATT and CDR2 is SNEGSKA (reference sequence). The CDR3 runs 14 residues. The ends were cut back, 3 bases at V and 6 bases at J, with 12 bases in the middle. The DNA of the CDR3 is TGCAGTGCTAGGGGCGGGGCGGGTAATTCACCCCTCCACTTT. Residues: CSARGGAGNSPLHF.

This clonotype was detected ten times or more. The J gene is TRBJ2-2, the V gene TRBV7-2, with a weak D call TRBD1 (6 bases). V lost 2 bases, J lost 5 bases, and 15 bases lay in between. Looked up from germline, CDR1 is SGHTA and CDR2 is FQGNSA. This CDR3 has 16 residues. In nucleotides, the CDR3 is TGTGCCAGCAGCTTAATCCTCCAGGGGTGGACCGGGGAGCTGTTTTTT. It is translated as CASSLILQGWTGELFF.

This clonotype was seen a few times. This chain uses TRBV30 with TRBJ1-2; D remains unclear. The CDR3 is 14 amino acids. Looked up from germline, CDR1 is GTSNPN and CDR2 is SVGIG (reference sequence). The V gene lost 5 bases and the J gene lost 0 bases, with 13 bases spanning the gap. CDR3 in DNA: TGTGCCTGGGCCCTTGAGGCGTCTAACTATGGCTACACCTTC. Its protein is CAWALEASNYGYTF.

This clonotype was detected only a few times. The genes are TRBV7-8 and TRBJ2-3; TRBD1 or TRBD2 may be the D gene (5 bases each). Germline assignment: CDR1 SGHVS and CDR2 FQNEAQ. CDR3 size: 17 residues. Deletions cut 5 bases from V and 3 bases from J, with 21 bases between. CDR3 region: CASSRRPGLRQTDTQYF. In DNA form, the CDR3 reads TGTGCCAGCAGCCGAAGACCAGGACTGAGACAGACAGATACGCAGTATTTT. Drawing the rest from reference TRBV7-8 and TRBJ2-3, the complete variable domain is GAGVSQSPRYKVAKRGQDVALRCDPISGHVSLFWYQQALGQGPEFLTYFQNEAQLDKSGLPSDRFFAERPEGSVSTLKIQRTQQEDSAVYLCASSRRPGLRQTDTQYFGPGTRLTVL.